This paragraph reports one TCR beta chain. Its antigen remains unidentified. This record belongs to a study of radiotherapy plus CTLA-4 blockade in lung cancer. Study background: Objective response was observed in about 19% of patients, and disease control in roughly 31%.

Here immunoSEQ multiplex PCR was the method, and the copy in TCRdb shows in-frame clones only, minus some. The sample includes tens of thousands of clones, 70% to 80% of them seen just once. Points from the study as a whole: Per reports, early blood T cell clone dynamics, plus interferon-beta, forecast response most strongly. Subsequent to radiotherapy plus ipilimumab, tumor-derived TCR clones underwent expansion in blood.

People whose metastatic non-small-cell lung cancer was chemo-refractory got focal radiation along with CTLA-4 blockade by ipilimumab. The sample consisted of peripheral blood, taken from a patient treated with radiotherapy plus ipilimumab. The TCR comes from a human donor with non-small cell lung cancer whose response to radiotherapy plus ipilimumab could not be evaluated.

The CDR3 spells CASKYGLSTDTQYF. Here the CDR3 DNA reads TGTGCCAGCAAATATGGACTGAGCACAGATACGCAGTATTTT. This chain connects TRBV6-5 to TRBJ2-3; a possible D gene is TRBD2 (5 bases). The ends were cut back, 7 bases at V and 0 bases at J, with 11 bases in the middle. CDR1 and CDR2 (germline): MNHEY, SVGAGI. The CDR3 is 14 residues long.